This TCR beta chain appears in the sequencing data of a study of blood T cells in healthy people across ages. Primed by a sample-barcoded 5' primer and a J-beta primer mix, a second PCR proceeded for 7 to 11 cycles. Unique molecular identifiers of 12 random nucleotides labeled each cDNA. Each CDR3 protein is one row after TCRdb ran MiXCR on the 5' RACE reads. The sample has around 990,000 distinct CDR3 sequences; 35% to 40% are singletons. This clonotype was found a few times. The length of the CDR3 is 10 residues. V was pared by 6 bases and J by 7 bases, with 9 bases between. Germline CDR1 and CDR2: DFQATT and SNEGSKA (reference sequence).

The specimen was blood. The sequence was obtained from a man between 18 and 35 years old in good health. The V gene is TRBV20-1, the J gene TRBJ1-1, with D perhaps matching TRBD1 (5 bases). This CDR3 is CSAVTGEAFF. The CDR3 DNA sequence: TGCAGTGCCGTAACAGGTGAAGCTTTCTTT.